Listed here is a single TCR beta chain. This entry comes from a study of T-cell reconstitution after alpha-beta-depleted transplantation in children. CDR3 length: 15 residues. Looked up from germline, CDR1 is SGHRS and CDR2 is YFSETQ. Trimming removed 3 bases from V and 10 bases from J; junction bases left unmatched: 8. The authors prepared the TCRbeta library with unique molecular identifiers. TCRdb processed the PCR reads anew with MiXCR; each CDR3 protein has one entry. Counted here are 700,000 to 950,000 distinct CDR3 sequences, around 17% occurring once; the ten biggest clones make up approximately 4.5%.

This clonotype was sampled from a male patient between 5 and 17 years old who had a stem cell transplant for acute lymphoblastic leukemia, so the T cells may come from the graft donor. The sequencing used PBMCs, mostly from graft donor cells, collected 360 days after TCRalphabeta/CD19-depleted stem cell transplant. This chain connects TRBV5-1 to TRBJ1-6; 9 bases line up with TRBD1. The CDR3 region is CASSSMDRGRSPLHF. The CDR3 nucleotides are TGCGCCAGCAGCTCCATGGACAGGGGACGATCACCCCTCCACTTT.